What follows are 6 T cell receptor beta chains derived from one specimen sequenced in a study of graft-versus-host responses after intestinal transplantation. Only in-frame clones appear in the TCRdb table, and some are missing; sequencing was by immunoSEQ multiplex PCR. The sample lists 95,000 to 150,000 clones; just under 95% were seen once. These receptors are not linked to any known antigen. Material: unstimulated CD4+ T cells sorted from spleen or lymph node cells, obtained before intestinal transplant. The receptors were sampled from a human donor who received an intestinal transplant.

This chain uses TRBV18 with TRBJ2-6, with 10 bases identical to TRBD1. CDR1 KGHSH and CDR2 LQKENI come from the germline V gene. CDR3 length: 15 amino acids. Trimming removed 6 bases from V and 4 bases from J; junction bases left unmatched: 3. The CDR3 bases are TGTGCCAGCTCGCAGGACAGGGGGGGGGCCAACGTCCTGACTTTC. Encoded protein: CASSQDRGGANVLTF.

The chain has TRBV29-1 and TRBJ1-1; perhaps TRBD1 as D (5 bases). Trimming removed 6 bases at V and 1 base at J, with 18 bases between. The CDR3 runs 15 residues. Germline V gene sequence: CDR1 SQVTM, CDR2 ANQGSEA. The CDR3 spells CSVGRRGSTNTEAFF. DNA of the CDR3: TGCAGCGTGGGGAGGCGGGGGAGCACGAACACTGAAGCTTTCTTT.

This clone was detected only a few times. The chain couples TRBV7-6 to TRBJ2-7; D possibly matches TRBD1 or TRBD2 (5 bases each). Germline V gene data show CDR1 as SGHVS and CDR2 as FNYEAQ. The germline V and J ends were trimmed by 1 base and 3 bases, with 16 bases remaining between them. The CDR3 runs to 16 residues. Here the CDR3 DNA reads TGTGCCAGCAGCTTAGGGGACCGCCACCCGGGCTACGAGCAGTACTTC. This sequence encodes CASSLGDRHPGYEQYF. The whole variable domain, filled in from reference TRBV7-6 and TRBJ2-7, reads GAGVSQSPRYKVTKRGQDVALRCDPISGHVSLYWYRQALGQGPEFLTYFNYEAQQDKSGLPNDRFSAERPEGSISTLTIQRTEQRDSAMYRCASSLGDRHPGYEQYFGPGTRLTVT.

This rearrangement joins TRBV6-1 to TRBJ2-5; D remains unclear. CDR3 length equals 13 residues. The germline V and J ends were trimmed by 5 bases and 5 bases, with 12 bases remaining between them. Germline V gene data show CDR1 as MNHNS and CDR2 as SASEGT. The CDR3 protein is CASSSWLKETQYF. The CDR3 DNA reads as TGTGCCAGCAGTTCTTGGTTGAAGGAGACCCAGTACTTC.

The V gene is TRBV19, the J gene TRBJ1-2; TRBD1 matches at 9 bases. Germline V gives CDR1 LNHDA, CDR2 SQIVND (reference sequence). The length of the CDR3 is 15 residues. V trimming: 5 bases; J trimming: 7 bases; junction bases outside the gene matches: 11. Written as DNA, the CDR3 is TGTGCCAGTAGTGACGGGACAGGGATTCAGGGTGGCTACACCTTC. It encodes CASSDGTGIQGGYTF. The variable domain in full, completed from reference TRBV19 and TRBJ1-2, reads DGGITQSPKYLFRKEGQNVTLSCEQNLNHDAMYWYRQDPGQGLRLIYYSQIVNDFQKGDIAEGYSVSREKKESFPLTVTSAQKNPTAFYLCASSDGTGIQGGYTFGSGTRLTVV.

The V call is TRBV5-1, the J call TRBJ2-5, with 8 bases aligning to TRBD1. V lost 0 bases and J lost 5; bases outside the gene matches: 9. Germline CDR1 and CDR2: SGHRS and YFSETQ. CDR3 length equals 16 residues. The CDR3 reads CASSLGPGGEFETQYF. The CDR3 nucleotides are TGCGCCAGCAGCTTGGGGCCAGGGGGCGAGTTTGAGACCCAGTACTTC.